This T cell receptor beta chain was obtained from a study of blood T cell repertoires in COVID-19. Study details: From T cells, B-cell-depleted T cells, or PBMCs came the material, which was cDNA or gDNA.

As originally analysed: For nucleated cells, counts were estimated from reference gene primer amplification. Libraries were prepared by immunoSEQ multiplex PCR; TCRdb keeps only in-frame clonotypes and omits some of them. V and J calls plus clone size are reproduced from that table; the DNA served to infer D and trimming. This table holds 300,000 to 350,000 clones, just over 85% found once. Enrollees, about 18 to 95 years old, lived in around 23 US areas. Assignment of participants to cohorts was predicated upon participant-reported clinical history. The receptor was isolated from a woman aged 40 to 50 with acute COVID-19. Sequencing used PBMCs or T cells enriched from blood (not recorded which).

CDR3 in DNA: TGTGCCAGCAGTTTGTCTGTCTCCTACAATGAGCAGTTCTTC. Translating it yields CASSLSVSYNEQFF. The chain joins TRBV27 to TRBJ2-1; D gene unclear. The V and J ends lost 3 bases and 0 bases respectively, with 6 bases between them. Per germline, CDR1 MNHEY and CDR2 SMNVEV (reference sequence). The CDR3 has 14 residues.